What follows are 3 T cell receptor beta chains derived from one specimen sequenced in a study of T cells in localized non-small cell lung cancer. Sequencing was performed with immunoSEQ multiplex PCR; in TCRdb, only in-frame clones are kept and a portion is missing. The sample yields tens of thousands of clones, roughly nine tenths seen once. The source material was peripheral blood, sampled before any cancer treatment. The receptors derive from a woman between 40 and 69 years old with stage I lung adenocarcinoma.

The chain uses TRBV5-5 and TRBJ1-2; the D is unclear. CDR3 size: 14 residues. Trimming pared 4 bases from V and 2 bases from J, leaving 12 bases between. Germline CDR1 is SGHKS and CDR2 is YYEKEE (reference sequence). The CDR3 DNA reads TGTGCCAGCAGCAGAGGGTCGATCAACTATGGCTACACCTTC. Encoded protein: CASSRGSINYGYTF. The variable domain in full, completed from reference TRBV5-5 and TRBJ1-2, reads DAGVTQSPTHLIKTRGQQVTLRCSPISGHKSVSWYQQVLGQGPQFIFQYYEKEERGRGNFPDRFSARQFPNYSSELNVNALLLGDSALYLCASSRGSINYGYTFGSGTRLTVV.

This clone appeared a single time. The chain combines TRBV5-5 with TRBJ1-6; D not certain. V was trimmed by 4 bases and J by 3 bases, leaving 14 bases between them. Germline V gene data show CDR1 as SGHKS and CDR2 as YYEKEE (reference sequence). The CDR3 totals 16 residues. The CDR3 loop is CASSRTPMDYNSPLHF. The CDR3 DNA follows: TGTGCCAGCAGCCGGACGCCAATGGACTATAATTCACCCCTCCACTTT. The complete variable domain, with remaining parts taken from reference TRBV5-5 and TRBJ1-6, reads DAGVTQSPTHLIKTRGQQVTLRCSPISGHKSVSWYQQVLGQGPQFIFQYYEKEERGRGNFPDRFSARQFPNYSSELNVNALLLGDSALYLCASSRTPMDYNSPLHFGNGTRLTVT.

This rearrangement joins TRBV5-1 to TRBJ1-2, with D possibly TRBD1 on 5 matching bases. CDR3 size: 14 residues. The V end was cut by 3 bases, the J end by 2 bases, with 11 bases between. Germline V gene lookup returns CDR1 SGHRS and CDR2 YFSETQ. Here the CDR3 DNA reads TGCGCCAGCAGCTCAGACAGAACCAACTATGGCTACACCTTC. Its protein is CASSSDRTNYGYTF.